These T cell receptor beta chains were read from a single sample in a study of blood T cell repertoires in COVID-19. TCRdb keeps only in-frame clones here, not all; method: immunoSEQ multiplex PCR. The repertoire includes approximately 350,000 clones, roughly four fifths of them detected once, and approximately 4.7% sits in the top ten. What was sequenced was PBMCs or T cells enriched from blood (not recorded which). The receptor source for this set is a woman aged 50 to 60 who had recovered from COVID-19. The CDR3 runs from the conserved cysteine through the conserved F or W. The order of the fields is clone size, J gene, V gene, D gene, CDR3 protein, CDR3 DNA. The D gene is left open where the match is weak. Not every row has a clone size; where given, it reads once, few, many or a size class.

>NA|TRBJ1-1|TRBV18|TRBD1
CASSPTGGNTEAFF
TGTGCCAGCTCACCAACAGGGGGCAACACTGAAGCTTTCTTT
>NA|TRBJ2-6|TRBV27|NA
CASSLSGASGANVLTF
TGTGCCAGCAGTTTATCGGGCGCCTCTGGGGCCAACGTCCTGACTTTC
>once|TRBJ1-3|TRBV19|TRBD1
CASSVQQGPGNTIYF
TGTGCCAGTAGTGTTCAACAGGGGCCTGGAAACACCATATATTTT
>NA|TRBJ1-2|TRBV4-3|TRBD1
CASSQDFQDRAYGYTF
TGCGCCAGCAGCCAAGATTTCCAGGACAGGGCCTATGGCTACACCTTC
>NA|TRBJ1-4|TRBV30|NA
CAWSVEKPEKLFF
TGTGCCTGGAGTGTAGAGAAGCCTGAAAAACTGTTTTTT
>few|TRBJ2-2|TRBV29-1|TRBD2
CSVGTSGFRTGELFF
TGCAGCGTGGGGACTAGCGGCTTTCGCACCGGGGAGCTGTTTTTT
>NA|TRBJ1-5|TRBV19|NA
CASRFSRALNQPQHF
TGTGCCAGTAGGTTCAGCAGGGCGTTAAATCAGCCCCAGCATTTT
>NA|TRBJ1-1|TRBV7-8|NA
CASSLGGGRTEAFF
TGTGCCAGCAGCTTAGGAGGGGGTCGGACTGAAGCTTTCTTT
>NA|TRBJ1-1|TRBV5-1|TRBD1
CASSLEWDRGNTEAFF
TGCGCCAGCAGCTTGGAATGGGACAGGGGGAACACTGAAGCTTTCTTT
>NA|TRBJ1-4|TRBV6-2/TRBV6-3|TRBD1
CASSALLGQGEEKLFF
TGTGCCAGCAGTGCCTTGCTGGGACAGGGTGAAGAAAAACTGTTTTTT
>NA|TRBJ1-2|TRBV6-2/TRBV6-3|NA
CASSYSMLAREDGYTF
TGTGCCAGCAGTTACTCGATGCTGGCAAGGGAGGATGGCTACACCTTC
>NA|TRBJ2-1|TRBV2|NA
CASGLEYNEQFF
TGTGCCAGCGGTCTAGAGTACAATGAGCAGTTCTTC
>NA|TRBJ2-7|TRBV2|NA
CATNSLYEQYF
TGTGCCACCAACTCATTATACGAGCAGTACTTC
>NA|TRBJ1-5|TRBV10-2|NA
CASRSTGINQPQHF
TGCGCCAGCAGGTCGACAGGAATCAATCAGCCCCAGCATTTT
>NA|TRBJ1-6|TRBV27|TRBD1
CASSLGQVVRSPLHF
TGTGCCAGCAGTTTAGGACAGGTTGTGCGATCACCCCTCCACTTT
>NA|TRBJ1-2|TRBV14|TRBD1
CASSQFDRATTF
TGTGCCAGCAGCCAATTCGACAGGGCGACCACCTTC
>NA|TRBJ2-4|TRBV6-1|NA
CASSESHEVLAKNIQYF
TGTGCCAGCAGTGAAAGTCACGAGGTTCTAGCCAAAAACATTCAGTACTTC
>once|TRBJ2-1|TRBV6-1|TRBD1
CASSATTGFGHNEQFF
TGTGCCAGCAGTGCAACGACAGGGTTCGGGCACAATGAGCAGTTCTTC
>NA|TRBJ1-2|TRBV28|TRBD1
CASSRGDRGFGDGYTF
TGTGCCAGCAGCCGGGGGGACAGGGGGTTTGGCGATGGCTACACCTTC
>NA|TRBJ2-3|TRBV13|TRBD2
CASRIRSSGRTDTQYF
TGTGCCAGCAGGATCCGCTCTAGCGGGAGGACAGATACGCAGTATTTT
>NA|TRBJ1-1|TRBV27|NA
CASSRRGNTEAFF
TGTGCCAGCAGTCGCAGGGGCAACACTGAAGCTTTCTTT
>NA|TRBJ2-1|TRBV5-4|NA
CASVNGGPRNSYNEQFF
TGTGCCAGCGTCAACGGGGGGCCGAGGAACTCCTACAATGAGCAGTTCTTC
>NA|TRBJ2-2|TRBV28|NA
CASRGGRYTGELFF
TGTGCCAGCAGGGGGGGTCGGTACACCGGGGAGCTGTTTTTT
>NA|TRBJ1-4|TRBV15|TRBD1
CATSRDRGGSNEKLFF
TGTGCCACCAGCAGAGACAGAGGGGGCTCTAATGAAAAACTGTTTTTT
>NA|TRBJ1-5|TRBV7-2|TRBD1
CASSSDRGQGPQHF
TGTGCCAGCAGCTCCGACAGGGGGCAAGGGCCCCAGCATTTT
>NA|TRBJ2-7|TRBV6-2/TRBV6-3|NA
CASSSFLANTHEQYF
TGTGCCAGCAGTTCGTTCTTAGCGAATACCCACGAGCAGTACTTC
>NA|TRBJ1-2|TRBV5-8|NA
CASSWDSRSLRLGYTF
TGTGCCAGCAGCTGGGACTCTCGCTCGCTACGTTTAGGCTACACCTTC
>few|TRBJ1-2|TRBV6-2/TRBV6-3|TRBD1
CASSPRPGQSYGYTF
TGTGCCAGCAGTCCCCGCCCGGGACAGAGCTATGGCTACACCTTC
>once|TRBJ2-3|TRBV6-4|TRBD2
CASSFSGGGPDTQYF
TGTGCCAGCAGTTTTAGCGGGGGAGGCCCAGATACGCAGTATTTT
>few|TRBJ2-2|TRBV4-1|NA
CASSQVLGAGELFF
TGCGCCAGCAGCCAAGTTTTGGGAGCCGGGGAGCTGTTTTTT
>NA|TRBJ1-3|TRBV4-3|TRBD1
CASSQDPDRASGNTIYF
TGCGCCAGCAGCCAAGATCCTGACAGGGCCTCTGGAAACACCATATATTTT